This TCR beta chain was obtained from a study of cytomegalovirus exposure and HLA in healthy donors. This clone was detected only once. Amplification used 60 Vbeta primers and 13 Jbeta primers. Sequencing was performed with immunoSEQ multiplex PCR; in TCRdb, only in-frame clones are kept and a portion is missing. The sample shows roughly 190,000 clones, 87% of them seen only once. The CDR3 sequence is 16 residues long. V shed 1 base and J shed 0 bases, with 13 bases lying between them. The germline V gene encodes CDR1 SQVTM and CDR2 ANQGSEA. Sequenced input: PBMCs. The chain employs TRBV29-1 and TRBJ2-1; possible D gene TRBD2, 6 bases. The clonotype comes from a man aged 25 to 40 in good health and CMV-seronegative. This CDR3 reads CSVEGASASSYNEQFF. The CDR3, as DNA: TGCAGCGTTGAAGGGGCTAGCGCTAGCTCCTACAATGAGCAGTTCTTC.